The 14 T cell receptor beta chains in this list originate from one sample, sequenced in a study of T-cell reconstitution after alpha-beta-depleted transplantation in children. Unique molecular identifiers were used to barcode this TCRbeta library. From the PCR reads, TCRdb called clonotypes with MiXCR, one entry per CDR3 protein. This sample has under 400,000 distinct CDR3 sequences, with roughly 25% found just once. The sequencing used PBMCs, mostly from graft donor cells, collected 180 days after TCRalphabeta/CD19-depleted stem cell transplant. The receptors come from a male patient younger than 18 who had a stem cell transplant for acute lymphoblastic leukemia, so the T cells may come from the graft donor.

This clonotype was recorded a few times. The genes are TRBV24-1 and TRBJ2-1; D is ambiguous. Germline V CDR1 and CDR2: KGHDR, SFDVKD. V was trimmed by 2 bases and J by 6 bases, leaving 25 bases between them. The CDR3 runs 19 residues. In nucleotides, the CDR3 is TGTGCCACCAGTGATTCTTCTGCGAGGTGGTCATATCAACTCAATGAGCAGTTCTTC. It specifies CATSDSSARWSYQLNEQFF.

This clonotype occurred a few times. The chain carries TRBV20-1 and TRBJ2-3; TRBD1 matches 7 bases. Germline values: CDR1 DFQATT, CDR2 SNEGSKA (reference sequence). The CDR3 runs 15 residues. The ends lost 0 bases at V and 2 bases at J; junction bases unmatched: 5. DNA of the CDR3: TGCAGTGCTAGAGATCCCCAGGGGGTCACAGATACGCAGTATTTT. Its protein product is CSARDPQGVTDTQYF.

V and J are TRBV7-9 and TRBJ2-7; no clear D gene. Germline assignment: CDR1 SEHNR and CDR2 FQNEAQ (reference sequence). This CDR3 region has 15 residues. V gave up 3 bases and J gave up 3 bases, with 15 bases separating them. This chain's CDR3 is CASSFARAAYYEQYF. CDR3 coding DNA: TGTGCCAGCAGCTTCGCTCGGGCCGCGTACTACGAGCAGTACTTC.

This clonotype occurred a few times. The V and J genes are TRBV7-2 and TRBJ2-1; TRBD2 aligns across 7 bases. V lost 0 bases, J lost 9 bases, and 11 bases stayed unmatched. The CDR3 runs 16 residues. In germline, CDR1 is SGHTA, CDR2 FQGNSA. CDR3 in DNA: TGTGCCAGCAGCTTAGCTGGTACTAGCGCCAACGTTGAGCAGTTCTTC. Translating gives CASSLAGTSANVEQFF.

This clonotype was detected only a few times. The chain uses TRBV6-5 and TRBJ2-1; D uncertain. The CDR3 runs to 12 residues. Between the trimmed V and J ends, which lost 4 bases and 9 bases, there was a span of 10 bases. Germline V gene sequence: CDR1 MNHEY, CDR2 SVGAGI. The CDR3 DNA is TGTGCCAGCAGTTCTACCGCGAGTGAGCAGTTCTTC. This encodes CASSSTASEQFF.

The sample holds many counts of this clonotype. This chain uses TRBV5-4 with TRBJ2-5; TRBD2 is a possible D gene (5 bases). CDR1 is SGHNT and CDR2 is YYREEE in the germline V gene (reference sequence). Trimming took off 4 bases at V and 2 bases at J, with 15 bases between the two ends. This CDR3 has 15 amino acids. The DNA for the CDR3 is TGTGCCAGCAGCGCGGACCAGCGGAGTCAAGAGACCCAGTACTTC. Translated, it gives CASSADQRSQETQYF. Full variable domain (outside the CDR3, taken from reference TRBV5-4 and TRBJ2-5): ETGVTQSPTHLIKTRGQQVTLRCSSQSGHNTVSWYQQALGQGPQFIFQYYREEENGRGNFPPRFSGLQFPNYSSELNVNALELDDSALYLCASSADQRSQETQYFGPGTRLLVL.

The chain couples TRBV28 to TRBJ2-3, with TRBD1 identical over 7 bases. The CDR3 loop spans 14 amino acids. J lost 0 bases, V lost 5 bases, and 2 bases had no gene match. Per germline, CDR1 MDHEN and CDR2 SYDVKM. CDR3 in amino acids: CASSMDRSTDTQYF. In DNA form, the CDR3 reads TGTGCCAGCAGTATGGACAGGAGCACAGATACGCAGTATTTT.

This clonotype was observed a handful of times. This sequence joins TRBV11-3 and TRBJ2-1, with D possibly being TRBD2 (7 bases). V was pared by 4 bases and J by 2 bases, with 18 bases between. The CDR3 consists of 17 residues. In germline, CDR1 is SGHNT, CDR2 YENEEA. In DNA, the CDR3 is TGTGCCAGCAGCTCGAGGGGGAGGGCCGGAACCTACAATGAGCAGTTCTTC. Its translation: CASSSRGRAGTYNEQFF.

The V and J genes are TRBV7-2 and TRBJ2-5; possible D gene TRBD2, 6 bases. The CDR3 contains 16 residues. The germline V gene has CDR1 SGHTA and CDR2 FQGNSA. The V end was cut by 3 bases, the J end by 7 bases, with 21 bases between. Here the CDR3 DNA reads TGTGCCAGCAGCTTCCAGGAGGGGATTGACCCAAGGACCCAGTACTTC. Amino acids: CASSFQEGIDPRTQYF.

The chain combines TRBV6-1 with TRBJ2-7; 9 bases line up with TRBD2. The CDR3 sequence is 15 residues long. Germline V lookup: CDR1 MNHNS, CDR2 SASEGT. The ends lost 4 bases at V and 4 bases at J; junction bases unmatched: 8. The CDR3 DNA reads TGTGCCAGCAGTGCTATAGGACTAGCGCCGTACGAGCAGTACTTC. Translation: CASSAIGLAPYEQYF.

This clonotype was counted a few times. The gene calls are TRBV7-2 and TRBJ2-7, with unresolved D. V was clipped by 4 bases and J by 5 bases, with 15 bases between them. Germline V gene sequence: CDR1 SGHTA, CDR2 FQGNSA. The CDR3 totals 14 residues. The CDR3 nucleotides read TGTGCCAGCAGCTCCGGGCTGGTCCCAAACGAGCAGTACTTC. Its protein product is CASSSGLVPNEQYF.

V gene TRBV4-1 combines with J gene TRBJ2-1, with 8 nucleotides matching TRBD1. The CDR3 consists of 13 residues. V lost 7 bases, J lost 6 bases, and 5 bases stayed unmatched. Germline loops: CDR1 MGHRA, CDR2 YSYEKL. The CDR3 sequence: CASKLTGGNEQFF. The CDR3 DNA reads TGCGCCAGCAAATTAACAGGGGGCAATGAGCAGTTCTTC.

The V call is TRBV11-1, the J call TRBJ2-2; unclear D gene. The germline V gene encodes CDR1 SGHAT and CDR2 FQDESV (reference sequence). Trimming took 5 bases from V and 3 from J, leaving 7 bases between them. The length of the CDR3 is 13 residues. CDR3 region: CASSDPDTGELFF. Here the CDR3 DNA reads TGTGCCAGCAGCGACCCCGACACCGGGGAGCTGTTTTTT.

This clonotype was seen only a few times. The chain couples TRBV20-1 to TRBJ2-5, with D hard to call. This CDR3 is 14 amino acids long. Germline V gene sequence: CDR1 DFQATT, CDR2 SNEGSKA (reference sequence). The ends were cut back, 0 bases at V and 1 base at J, with 9 bases in the middle. CDR3 in DNA: TGCAGTGCTAGAGATTCGACTTTCCAAGAGACCCAGTACTTC. Translated, it gives CSARDSTFQETQYF.